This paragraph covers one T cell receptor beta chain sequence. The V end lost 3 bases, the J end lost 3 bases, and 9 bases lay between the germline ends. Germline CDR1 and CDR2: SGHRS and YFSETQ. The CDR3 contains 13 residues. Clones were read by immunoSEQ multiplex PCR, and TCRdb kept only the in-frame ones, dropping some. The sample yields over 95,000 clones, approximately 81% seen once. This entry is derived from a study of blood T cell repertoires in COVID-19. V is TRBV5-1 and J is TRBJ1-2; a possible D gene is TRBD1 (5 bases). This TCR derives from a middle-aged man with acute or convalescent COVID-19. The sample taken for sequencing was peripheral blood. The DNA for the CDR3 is TGCGCCAGCAGCTACCGACAGTACTATGGCTACACCTTC. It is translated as CASSYRQYYGYTF. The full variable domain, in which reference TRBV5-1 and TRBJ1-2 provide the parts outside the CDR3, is KAGVTQTPRYLIKTRGQQVTLSCSPISGHRSVSWYQQTPGQGLQFLFEYFSETQRNKGNFPGRFSGRQFSNSRSEMNVSTLELGDSALYLCASSYRQYYGYTFGSGTRLTVV.